The source of this TCR beta chain is a study of graft-versus-host responses after intestinal transplantation. Comment on this clone: What it binds is not known.

General study results and limits: The authors found GvH clones in recipient marrow, some appearing first in ileum or blood.

Assay: immunoSEQ multiplex PCR; the TCRdb copy retains only in-frame clones and omits some. Here the sample spans 65,000 to 90,000 clones, 80% to 95% being singletons. Germline V gene data show CDR1 as MNHEY and CDR2 as SMNVEV (reference sequence). Between the trimmed V and J ends, which lost 6 bases and 3 bases, there was a span of 14 bases. The length of the CDR3 is 14 residues. The chain combines TRBV27 with TRBJ1-2; maybe TRBD1 (5 bases). Sequenced material: unstimulated CD8+ T cells sorted from spleen or lymph node cells, taken before transplant. The clonotype originates from a human donor who was the organ donor for an intestinal transplant. CDR3 nucleotides: TGTGCCAGCAGACCGCGGGGGGGTTACTATGGCTACACCTTC. Translation gives CASRPRGGYYGYTF.